This TCR beta chain was captured in a study of PD-1 blockade in classical Hodgkin lymphoma. In the study overall: Patients got intravenous nivolumab 3 mg/kg every 2 weeks. Regarding the study as a whole: CD4+ TCR diversity climbed significantly by C4D1, unlike CD8+ TCR diversity.

Sequencing used immunoSEQ multiplex PCR; TCRdb keeps in-frame clones, though not all of them. This sample yields 84,000 or so clones, of which approximately 91% are seen a single time; about 2.7% belongs to the top ten. A remark on this clone: As yet, its antigen is unknown.

Germline values: CDR1 LGHNT, CDR2 FRNRAP. This CDR3 is built from 15 residues. V lost 9 bases to trimming and J lost 2 bases; unmatched junction nucleotides: 12. Following autologous stem cell transplantation, relapse occurred in every patient, and exposure to brentuximab vedotin varied. Best response was recorded as complete response, partial response or progressive disease. Material: peripheral blood mononuclear cells (PBMCs), obtained before the second cycle of nivolumab. The sequence was obtained from a human donor with classical Hodgkin lymphoma. V is TRBV12-5 and J is TRBJ1-2; 7 nucleotides agree with TRBD1. The CDR3 sequence is CASQKPGQKNYGYTF. CDR3 sequence (DNA): TGTGCTAGCCAAAAACCGGGACAGAAAAACTATGGCTACACCTTC.